A selection of T cell receptor beta chains follows, all from one sample in a study of neurological immune-mediated disorders. TCRdb processed the 5' RACE reads anew with MiXCR; each CDR3 protein has one entry. Of about 82,000 distinct CDR3 sequences detected, approximately 2.4% appear once; the ten largest clones hold about 1%. Input material: PBMCs. Source of these receptors: a woman younger than 45 with multiple sclerosis. CDR3s leave out the opening cysteine and the closing phenylalanine or tryptophan.

J | V | CDR3
TRBJ2-4 | TRBV7-9 | ASSSLAKNIQY
TRBJ1-1 | TRBV25-1 | ASSEQGRTNTEAF
TRBJ2-1 | TRBV20-1 | SARPQTGSKGGQF
TRBJ2-1 | TRBV7-9 | ASSLRTGGRTGGGNEQF
TRBJ2-7 | TRBV20-1 | SASPGLAGGRIYEQY
TRBJ2-7 | TRBV29-1 | SGGQIYEQY
TRBJ1-2 | TRBV6-5 | ASSFGQGEINYGYT
TRBJ1-2 | TRBV6-2/TRBV6-3 | ATATQAGYGYT
TRBJ1-1 | TRBV7-9 | ASSPGGARGTEAF
TRBJ1-1 | TRBV12-3/TRBV12-4 | ASSLGQKNTEAF
TRBJ2-7 | TRBV14 | ASSPTGTAAYEQY
TRBJ1-1 | TRBV5-5 | ASSLDPGLNTEAF
TRBJ1-1 | TRBV12-3/TRBV12-4 | ASRGPIMNTEAF
TRBJ2-1 | TRBV14 | ASSQGTGDSYNEQF
TRBJ2-3 | TRBV15 | ATSSRRSDTQY
TRBJ2-3 | TRBV12-3/TRBV12-4 | ASSLLWGRTDTQY
TRBJ1-4 | TRBV27 | ASSGQGTNEKLF
TRBJ2-5 | TRBV18 | ASSSPETQY
TRBJ2-5 | TRBV7-9 | ASAGPHRIREETQY
TRBJ2-7 | TRBV7-2 | ASSLARGDDYEQY
TRBJ2-3 | TRBV7-2 | ASSPGLASLPDTQY
TRBJ1-3 | TRBV9 | ASSVVASPNRSGNTIY
TRBJ1-6 | TRBV10-3 | AHAEVSNSPLH
TRBJ2-1 | TRBV27 | ASTQRGRPYNEQF
TRBJ2-1 | TRBV15 | ATSRVGVWSGRANEQF
TRBJ2-2 | TRBV12-3/TRBV12-4 | ASRLTRRAGELF
TRBJ2-7 | TRBV6-6 | ATKRVGPTYEQY
TRBJ2-3 | TRBV6-2/TRBV6-3 | ASKERDTDTQY